Listed below are T cell receptor beta chains from one sample, sequenced in a study of blood T cells in healthy people across ages. TCRdb analysed the 5' RACE reads with MiXCR anew, one entry per CDR3 protein. The sample holds about 730,000 distinct CDR3 sequences, approximately 43% seen once. Sequencing was done on a sample of blood. These receptors were collected from a woman aged 60 to 75 in good health. Each CDR3 is given with its conserved first and last residue. D genes are given only for firm matches. Size values are once, few and many counts, or a class for expanded clones, and some rows have none.

size	V	J	D	DNA	CDR3
many	TRBV12-3/TRBV12-4	TRBJ2-1	TRBD2	TGTGCCAGCACCGCATCCGGGCGGGGGTTGTCCTACAATGAGCAGTTCTTC	CASTASGRGLSYNEQFF
few	TRBV30	TRBJ1-1	TRBD1	TGTGCCTGGACATGGGGACAGGGTCTTGAAGCTTTCTTT	CAWTWGQGLEAFF
few	TRBV12-3/TRBV12-4	TRBJ2-2	TRBD2	TGTGCCAGCAGTGACCCGGGACTAGCGCTCACCGGGGAGCTGTTTTTT	CASSDPGLALTGELFF
few	TRBV7-2	TRBJ1-2	TRBD1	TGTGCCAGCAGCTCCTACGGGACAGGGACCTATGGCTACACCTTC	CASSSYGTGTYGYTF
few	TRBV9	TRBJ2-1	NA	TGTGCCAGCAGCGTAGGTCTAGCGGACAGGGATGAGCAGTTCTTC	CASSVGLADRDEQFF
NA	TRBV20-1	TRBJ2-1	TRBD2	TGCAGTGCTACCAGCGGGAGGTTCCTCTCCTACAATGAGCAGTTCTTC	CSATSGRFLSYNEQFF
NA	TRBV20-1	TRBJ1-2	TRBD1	TGCAGTGCTAACCGGGACAGGGTGAGCTATGGCTACACCTTC	CSANRDRVSYGYTF
NA	TRBV27	TRBJ2-3	NA	TGTGCCAGCAGTTTACGGCGGCGCACAGATACGCAGTATTTT	CASSLRRRTDTQYF
few	TRBV27	TRBJ2-1	NA	TGTGCCAGCAGTTTAGAATACAAATACAATGAGCAGTTCTTC	CASSLEYKYNEQFF
NA	TRBV10-3	TRBJ1-5	NA	TGTGCCATCAGTCGGGACAAATTTAGCAATCAGCCCCAGCATTTT	CAISRDKFSNQPQHF
few	TRBV13	TRBJ1-2	NA	TGTGCCAGCAGCTTCTTATCGGACGTCGCTAACTATGGCTACACCTTC	CASSFLSDVANYGYTF
NA	TRBV9	TRBJ2-5	TRBD2	TGTGCCAGCAGCGTTTCTACTAGCGGTCAAGAGACCCAGTACTTC	CASSVSTSGQETQYF
NA	TRBV27	TRBJ1-2	NA	TGTGCCAGCAGCCCGGGTGCAGGGTTTGGCTACACCTTC	CASSPGAGFGYTF
NA	TRBV6-6	TRBJ2-7	TRBD2	TGTGCCAGCAGTACCCATGCGGGAGGATTCTACGAGCAGTACTTC	CASSTHAGGFYEQYF
NA	TRBV10-3	TRBJ2-1	TRBD2	TGTGCCATCAGAAATAGCGGGAGGGAGCGTAATGAGCAGTTCTTC	CAIRNSGRERNEQFF
NA	TRBV4-3	TRBJ2-3	TRBD2	TGCGCCAGCAGTCGAGCTAGCGGGGCCACAGATACGCAGTATTTT	CASSRASGATDTQYF
NA	TRBV9	TRBJ2-3	TRBD2	TGTGCCAGCAGCGTGATGGGAGGACTAGCCGCAGATACGCAGTATTTT	CASSVMGGLAADTQYF
NA	TRBV7-2	TRBJ2-3	NA	TGTGCCAGCAGCTATAGTCCCCAGCGACCCGTCATAGGGGCGCAGTATTTT	CASSYSPQRPVIGAQYF
NA	TRBV5-1	TRBJ2-7	TRBD1	TGCGCCAGCAGCTTAGACAGGGTTGACGTCGAGCAGTACTTC	CASSLDRVDVEQYF
few	TRBV6-1	TRBJ2-5	NA	TGTGCCAGCAGTGAAGCGTTTGGACACGAGCAAGAGACCCAGTACTTC	CASSEAFGHEQETQYF
few	TRBV28	TRBJ2-1	TRBD2	TGTGCCACCCAAGCGGGACTTTCCTACAATGAGCAGTTCTTC	CATQAGLSYNEQFF
few	TRBV28	TRBJ2-7	TRBD2	TGTGCCAGCAGTGGAGCGGGAGGGGTCTCCTACGAGCAGTACTTC	CASSGAGGVSYEQYF
NA	TRBV6-2/TRBV6-3	TRBJ2-2	NA	TGTGCCAGCGTATCTGGGAACACCGGGGAGCTGTTTTTT	CASVSGNTGELFF
NA	TRBV20-1	TRBJ2-1	NA	TGCAGTGCTAGAATAACCTCCTACAATGAGCAGTTCTTC	CSARITSYNEQFF
few	TRBV6-1	TRBJ1-5	NA	TGTGCCAGCAGAGGAAATAGCAATCAGCCCCAGCATTTT	CASRGNSNQPQHF
NA	TRBV7-9	TRBJ2-3	TRBD2	TGTGCCAGCAGCTACCTGAGCAGCGGGGGTTTCACAGATACGCAGTATTTT	CASSYLSSGGFTDTQYF
NA	TRBV20-1	TRBJ1-4	NA	TGCAGTGCTGCAGGGACCCCACATGAAAAACTGTTTTTT	CSAAGTPHEKLFF
NA	TRBV12-3/TRBV12-4	TRBJ2-4	NA	TGTGCCAGCAGTTTTCTAATAGGATCCGGGACGAGGGCCAAAAACATTCAGTACTTC	CASSFLIGSGTRAKNIQYF
NA	TRBV20-1	TRBJ1-2	NA	TGCTTAAATACAGCGTATGGCTACACCTTC	CLNTAYGYTF
NA	TRBV18	TRBJ1-2	NA	TGTGCCAGCTCACCTGCCGGGACACCTACTAACTATGGCTACACCTTC	CASSPAGTPTNYGYTF
many	TRBV27	TRBJ2-1	TRBD2	TGTGCCAGCAGTTTAAGACAGCCCAGCGGGAGTCTTAAGAATGAGCAGTTCTTC	CASSLRQPSGSLKNEQFF
NA	TRBV20-1	TRBJ2-1	TRBD1	TGCAGTGCTAAAAGGGGGCAACACAATGAGCAGTTCTTC	CSAKRGQHNEQFF
NA	TRBV2	TRBJ2-1	TRBD2	TGTGCCAGCAGTTGGGGACTAGCGGGAGGCAATGAGCAGTTCTTC	CASSWGLAGGNEQFF
NA	TRBV28	TRBJ1-5	TRBD1	TGTGCCAGCAGTCCGGGACAGGCTGATCAGCCCCAGCATTTT	CASSPGQADQPQHF
few	TRBV6-5	TRBJ2-7	TRBD2	TGTGCCAGCAGTTACTCGGACTTGGCGGGAGGGAACTCAGGCGAGCAGTACTTC	CASSYSDLAGGNSGEQYF
NA	TRBV9	TRBJ2-1	NA	TGTGCCAGCAGCGTAGTCAGCGGAGACTACAATGAGCAGTTCTTC	CASSVVSGDYNEQFF
NA	TRBV28	TRBJ2-2	NA	TGTGCCAGCAGTCCAGCCGCTGGACAGTCGAACACCGGGGAGCTGTTTTTT	CASSPAAGQSNTGELFF
NA	TRBV28	TRBJ2-3	TRBD2	TGTGCCAGCAGTTTATTCCGACACATCAGACTAGCGGGAGCCCCAGATACGCAGTATTTT	CASSLFRHIRLAGAPDTQYF
few	TRBV27	TRBJ2-7	NA	TGTGCCAGCAGGCCCCAACTAATGGTTCACGAGCAGTACTTC	CASRPQLMVHEQYF
few	TRBV11-1	TRBJ2-7	NA	TGTGCCAGCAGCTTAGCTCCAGGGAACTCCTACAATGAGCAGTACTTC	CASSLAPGNSYNEQYF
NA	TRBV4-2	TRBJ2-1	TRBD2	TGTGCCAGCAGCCAAGCACTGGTGAGCGGGGGATACAATGAGCAGTTCTTC	CASSQALVSGGYNEQFF
many	TRBV6-2/TRBV6-3	TRBJ2-5	NA	TGTGCCAGCAGTTACTCGACCTTCGGGCAAGAGACCCAGTACTTC	CASSYSTFGQETQYF
NA	TRBV6-2/TRBV6-3	TRBJ1-5	NA	TGTGCCAGCAGTTACGCTGGGGTGAGCAATCAGCCCCAGCATTTT	CASSYAGVSNQPQHF
once	TRBV5-1	TRBJ2-1	NA	TGCGCCAGCAGCTTGGCGGCTATAGGTGAGCAGTTCTTC	CASSLAAIGEQFF
NA	TRBV5-1	TRBJ2-2	NA	TGCGCCAGCAGCTTGGGAGGGGAAGGGGAGCTGTTTTTT	CASSLGGEGELFF
NA	TRBV6-5	TRBJ2-7	TRBD1	TGTGCCAGCAGTTCGCCTGCGACAGGGGGTACCTACGAGCAGTACTTC	CASSSPATGGTYEQYF
NA	TRBV7-2	TRBJ2-1	NA	TGTGCCAGCAGCACAAATAGGGGGAATGAGCAGTTCTTC	CASSTNRGNEQFF
NA	TRBV11-2	TRBJ2-5	NA	TGTGCCAGCAGCCCCTCATCGTACCAAGAGACCCAGTACTTC	CASSPSSYQETQYF
NA	TRBV4-1	TRBJ2-5	NA	TGCGCCAGCAGCCAAGATGGTATGGGGCGAGCCGAAGAGACCCAGTACTTC	CASSQDGMGRAEETQYF
NA	TRBV20-1	TRBJ1-4	NA	TGCAGTGCCAGGGGCGCGGCTGAAAAACTGTTTTTT	CSARGAAEKLFF
NA	TRBV10-3	TRBJ1-6	TRBD1	TGTGCCATCAGTGAGAGAGGACAGGGGAGCAATTCACCCCTCCACTTT	CAISERGQGSNSPLHF
few	TRBV24-1	TRBJ2-1	TRBD1	TGTGCCACCAGTGACACCCGACAGGGGGCGGATGAGCAGTTCTTC	CATSDTRQGADEQFF